These 17 T cell receptor beta chains originate from one sample sequenced in a study of T cell responses to AZD1222 COVID-19 vaccine. The data were produced by immunoSEQ multiplex PCR, yet TCRdb's version contains in-frame clones alone and is incomplete. The top ten hold 2.5% to 3% of the sample, which has some 170,000 clones, approximately 94% seen once. The sequencing here drew on peripheral blood, taken on day 0 of AZD1222 vaccination. Every receptor here comes from an adult in good health.

The J gene is TRBJ1-1, the V gene TRBV30, with 9 bases lining up with TRBD1. Trimming cost V 8 bases and J 1 base; bases outside gene matches: 2. From germline, CDR1 is GTSNPN and CDR2 SVGIG (reference sequence). This CDR3 region has 12 residues. For the CDR3, the DNA is TGTGCCGTGGGACAGGGGAACACTGAAGCTTTCTTT. Residues: CAVGQGNTEAFF.

Concerning this clone itself: Additional DNA sequences in this sample encode the identical CDR3. V usage is TRBV6-5 and J usage is TRBJ1-1; TRBD1 agrees at 10 bases. V trimming: 6 bases; J trimming: 5 bases; junction bases outside the gene matches: 3. The germline V gene encodes CDR1 MNHEY and CDR2 SVGAGI. The CDR3 contains 13 residues. CDR3 amino acids: CASRRTGGTEAFF. CDR3 nucleotide sequence: TGTGCCAGCAGACGGACAGGGGGGACTGAAGCTTTCTTT.

J is TRBJ1-4 and V is TRBV11-2; D gene unclear. The germline gives CDR1 SGHAT, CDR2 FQNNGV. The CDR3 extends over 16 amino acids. V lost 3 bases and J 8 bases, leaving 19 bases between the germline ends. The CDR3 is CASSLAWSASKEKLFF. The CDR3 DNA is TGTGCCAGCAGCTTGGCCTGGTCCGCCAGTAAGGAAAAACTGTTTTTT.

The chain is built from TRBV12-5 and TRBJ1-2; possible D gene TRBD1, 5 bases. Germline CDR1 reads LGHNT; CDR2 reads FRNRAP. V was trimmed by 6 bases and J by 3 bases, leaving 11 bases between them. The CDR3 loop spans 13 amino acids. The CDR3 bases are TGTGCTAGTGGCTTAGACAGTTACTATGGCTACACCTTC. This gives the protein CASGLDSYYGYTF.

This chain uses TRBV27 with TRBJ2-5; 12 bases align to TRBD2. J gave up 5 bases and V 0 bases, and 1 base lay outside the gene matches. Germline CDR1 MNHEY, CDR2 SMNVEV (reference sequence). This CDR3 is 15 amino acids long. CDR3 coding DNA: TGTGCCAGCAGTTTATCGACTAGCGGGAGTGAGACCCAGTACTTC. Its protein is CASSLSTSGSETQYF.

This chain uses TRBV19 with TRBJ2-3, with TRBD2 matching over 13 bases. The CDR3 length is 17 residues. CDR1 LNHDA and CDR2 SQIVND come from the germline V gene (reference sequence). Losses at the gene ends were 0 bases for V and 3 bases for J; bases not matched to a gene: 3. The CDR3 coding sequence is TGTGCCAGTAGTATAGATCAGGGACTAGCGGGGACAGATACGCAGTATTTT. Encoded protein: CASSIDQGLAGTDTQYF.

This chain uses TRBV7-8 with TRBJ2-7; perhaps D is TRBD1 or TRBD2 (5 bases each). The CDR3 runs 12 residues. Per germline, CDR1 SGHVS and CDR2 FQNEAQ. The V end was cut by 4 bases, the J end by 5 bases, with 9 bases between. The CDR3 nucleotides are TGTGCCAGCAGCTGGGGACGGGACGAGCAGTACTTC. Its protein is CASSWGRDEQYF.

V is TRBV28 and J is TRBJ2-7; D is perhaps TRBD2 (6 bases). CDR1 MDHEN and CDR2 SYDVKM come from the germline V gene. With 5 bases removed from V and 3 bases from J, the gap between germline ends came to 11 bases. The CDR3 has 13 amino acids. CDR3 sequence reads: CASSPGTVYEQYF. Written as DNA, the CDR3 is TGTGCCAGCAGTCCCGGGACTGTCTACGAGCAGTACTTC.

V is TRBV2 and J is TRBJ2-3; 14 bases are shared with TRBD2. CDR1 and CDR2 from the germline V gene are SNHLY and FYNNEI. The CDR3 runs to 19 residues. With 3 bases clipped from V and 4 bases from J, the junction kept 12 bases outside the gene matches. This CDR3 reads CASSEAPTSGRVLADTQYF. For the CDR3, the DNA is TGTGCCAGCAGTGAGGCCCCGACTAGCGGGAGGGTTTTAGCAGATACGCAGTATTTT.

About this clone: Other nucleotide sequences from this sample produce the same CDR3. The V and J genes are TRBV19 and TRBJ1-1; 8 nucleotides match TRBD1. V gave up 2 bases and J gave up 2 bases; unmatched junction bases: 1. This CDR3 is built from 14 residues. Germline V gene lookup returns CDR1 LNHDA and CDR2 SQIVND (reference sequence). The CDR3 DNA reads TGTGCCAGTAGTATACAGGGGGCTAACACTGAAGCTTTCTTT. This codes for CASSIQGANTEAFF.

This clone occurred a few times. The chain carries TRBV2 and TRBJ2-7, with 8 bases matching TRBD1. The CDR3 totals 13 residues. Per the germline V gene, CDR1 is SNHLY and CDR2 is FYNNEI. The V segment lost 4 bases and the J segment 2 bases; nucleotides outside the gene matches: 1. This CDR3 reads CASSGQGTYEQYF. The CDR3 DNA is TGTGCCAGCAGTGGACAGGGGACCTACGAGCAGTACTTC.

A single count supports this clone. The chain is built from TRBV19 and TRBJ2-3; the match to TRBD2 covers 9 bases. CDR1 LNHDA and CDR2 SQIVND come from the germline V gene (reference sequence). This CDR3 region has 14 residues. J gave up 3 bases and V 4 bases, and 2 bases lay outside the gene matches. The CDR3 loop reads CASSTGLATDTQYF. CDR3 in DNA: TGTGCCAGTAGTACCGGACTAGCGACAGATACGCAGTATTTT. The full variable domain, rest sourced from reference TRBV19 and TRBJ2-3, is DGGITQSPKYLFRKEGQNVTLSCEQNLNHDAMYWYRQDPGQGLRLIYYSQIVNDFQKGDIAEGYSVSREKKESFPLTVTSAQKNPTAFYLCASSTGLATDTQYFGPGTRLTVL.

Remarks on this clone: The sample carries other DNA sequences with the same CDR3. The chain combines TRBV30 with TRBJ2-1, with D tentatively TRBD2 (6 bases). Germline assignment: CDR1 GTSNPN and CDR2 SVGIG (reference sequence). The V end lost 0 bases, the J end lost 1 base, and 7 bases lay between the germline ends. This CDR3 has 14 residues. The chain's CDR3 is CAWSVGGSYNEQFF. As DNA, the CDR3 is TGTGCCTGGAGTGTGGGAGGTTCCTACAATGAGCAGTTCTTC.

The sample holds one count of this clone. The chain joins TRBV3-1 (or the pseudogene TRBV3-2) to TRBJ2-7, with D unclear. The CDR3 consists of 12 residues. Trimming took 0 bases from V and 4 from J, leaving 4 bases between them. Germline V CDR1 and CDR2: LGHDT, YNNKEL (reference sequence). The CDR3 nucleotides read TGTGCCAGCAGCCAAGAGGGTTACGAGCAGTACTTC. Amino acids: CASSQEGYEQYF.

V is TRBV11-2 and J is TRBJ2-6; D is uncertain. Germline values: CDR1 SGHAT, CDR2 FQNNGV. Trimming took 2 bases from V and 4 from J, leaving 21 bases between them. The CDR3 covers 19 residues. For the CDR3, the DNA is TGTGCCAGCAGCTTACTATCAGGCGGCGCATCATCGGGGGCCAACGTCCTGACTTTC. This sequence encodes CASSLLSGGASSGANVLTF.

The V and J genes are TRBV7-9 and TRBJ2-1; 9 bases are a match to TRBD2. Germline lookup yields CDR1 SEHNR and CDR2 FQNEAQ (reference sequence). The CDR3 spans 17 residues. V lost 5 bases to trimming and J lost 9 bases; unmatched junction nucleotides: 17. The CDR3 DNA reads as TGTGCCAGCAGCCCACTTAGCGGGAGAGGCAGGCAAGGTGAGCAGTTCTTC. It yields the protein CASSPLSGRGRQGEQFF.

In DNA, the CDR3 is TGTGCCAGCAGCCCGGGCCCAGCCTACGAGCAGTACTTC. Residues: CASSPGPAYEQYF. The chain is built from TRBV6-5 and TRBJ2-7; D uncertain. Trimming pared 6 bases from V and 2 bases from J, leaving 11 bases between. The CDR3 extends over 13 amino acids. CDR1 and CDR2 (germline): MNHEY, SVGAGI.